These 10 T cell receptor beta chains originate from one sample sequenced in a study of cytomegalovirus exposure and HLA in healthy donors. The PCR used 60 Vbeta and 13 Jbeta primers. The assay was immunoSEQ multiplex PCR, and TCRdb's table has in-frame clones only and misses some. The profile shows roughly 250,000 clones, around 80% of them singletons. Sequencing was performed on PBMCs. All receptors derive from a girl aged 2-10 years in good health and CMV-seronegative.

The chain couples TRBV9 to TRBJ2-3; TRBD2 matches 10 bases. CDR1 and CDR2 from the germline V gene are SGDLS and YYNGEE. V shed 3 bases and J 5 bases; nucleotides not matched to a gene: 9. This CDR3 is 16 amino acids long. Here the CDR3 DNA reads TGTGCCAGCAGCGACGGACTAGCGGATAGGGTAGATACGCAGTATTTT. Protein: CASSDGLADRVDTQYF. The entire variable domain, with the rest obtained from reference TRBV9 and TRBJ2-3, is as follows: DSGVTQTPKHLITATGQRVTLRCSPRSGDLSVYWYQQSLDQGLQFLIQYYNGEERAKGNILERFSAQQFPDLHSELNLSSLELGDSALYFCASSDGLADRVDTQYFGPGTRLTVL.

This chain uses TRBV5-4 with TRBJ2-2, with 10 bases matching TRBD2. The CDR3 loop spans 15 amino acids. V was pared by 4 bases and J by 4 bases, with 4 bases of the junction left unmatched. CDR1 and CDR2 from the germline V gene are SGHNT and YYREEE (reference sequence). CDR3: CASSPSGSGTGELFF. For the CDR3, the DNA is TGTGCCAGCAGCCCTAGCGGGAGCGGCACCGGGGAGCTGTTTTTT. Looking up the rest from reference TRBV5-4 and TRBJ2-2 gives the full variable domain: ETGVTQSPTHLIKTRGQQVTLRCSSQSGHNTVSWYQQALGQGPQFIFQYYREEENGRGNFPPRFSGLQFPNYSSELNVNALELDDSALYLCASSPSGSGTGELFFGEGSRLTVL.

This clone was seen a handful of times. CDR3 residues: CASRISGASVYEQYF. The CDR3 coding sequence is TGTGCCAGTAGGATTTCAGGGGCATCGGTTTACGAGCAGTACTTC. The rearrangement uses TRBV19 and TRBJ2-7; D possibly corresponds to TRBD1 (6 bases). CDR1 and CDR2 from the germline V gene are LNHDA and SQIVND (reference sequence). Trimming stripped 6 bases from V and 4 bases from J, with 19 bases between. The CDR3 spans 15 residues.

Here the CDR3 reads CASGRDRVNQPQHF. For the CDR3, the DNA is TGTGCCAGCGGCAGGGACAGGGTAAATCAGCCCCAGCATTTT. The chain links TRBV28 to TRBJ1-5; 9 nucleotides align to TRBD1. With 8 bases clipped from V and 4 bases from J, the junction kept 6 bases outside the gene matches. Germline CDR1 reads MDHEN; CDR2 reads SYDVKM. The CDR3 length is 14 residues.

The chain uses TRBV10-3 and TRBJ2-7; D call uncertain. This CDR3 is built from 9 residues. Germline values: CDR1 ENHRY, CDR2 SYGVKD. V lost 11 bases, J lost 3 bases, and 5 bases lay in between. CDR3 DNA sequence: TGTGCCCTGAGCTACGAGCAGTACTTC. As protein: CALSYEQYF.

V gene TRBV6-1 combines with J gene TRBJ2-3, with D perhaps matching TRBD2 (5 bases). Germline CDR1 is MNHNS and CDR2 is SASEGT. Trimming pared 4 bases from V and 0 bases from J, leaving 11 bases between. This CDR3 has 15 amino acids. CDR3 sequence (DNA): TGTGCCAGCAGTGGATGGGCGGGTAGCACAGATACGCAGTATTTT. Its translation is CASSGWAGSTDTQYF.

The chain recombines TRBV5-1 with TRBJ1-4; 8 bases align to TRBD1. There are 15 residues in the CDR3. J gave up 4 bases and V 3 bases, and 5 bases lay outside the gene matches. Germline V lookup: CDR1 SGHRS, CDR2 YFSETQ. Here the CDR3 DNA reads TGCGCCAGCAGCTACGGACAGGGAGATAATGAAAAACTGTTTTTT. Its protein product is CASSYGQGDNEKLFF.

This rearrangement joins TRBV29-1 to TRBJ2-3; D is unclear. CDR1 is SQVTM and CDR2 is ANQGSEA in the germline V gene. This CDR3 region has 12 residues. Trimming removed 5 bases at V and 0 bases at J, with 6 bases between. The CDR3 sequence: CSVSVSTDTQYF. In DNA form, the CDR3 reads TGCAGCGTTTCTGTAAGCACAGATACGCAGTATTTT.

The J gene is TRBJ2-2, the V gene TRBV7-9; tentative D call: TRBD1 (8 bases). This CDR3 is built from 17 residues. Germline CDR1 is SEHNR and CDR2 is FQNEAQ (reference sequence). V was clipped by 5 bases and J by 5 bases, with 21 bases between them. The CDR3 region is CASSQAGKTGGTGELFF. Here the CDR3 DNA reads TGTGCCAGCAGCCAAGCGGGGAAAACAGGGGGAACCGGGGAGCTGTTTTTT.

CDR3 DNA: TGCGCCAGCAGCGCCAGACAGGGAGCTCCTGGGGCCAACGTCCTGACTTTC. It is translated as CASSARQGAPGANVLTF. This chain uses TRBV5-1 with TRBJ2-6; TRBD1 agrees at 7 bases. The CDR3 has 17 amino acids. Germline CDR1 reads SGHRS; CDR2 reads YFSETQ. Trimming cost V 4 bases and J 2 bases; bases outside gene matches: 9.